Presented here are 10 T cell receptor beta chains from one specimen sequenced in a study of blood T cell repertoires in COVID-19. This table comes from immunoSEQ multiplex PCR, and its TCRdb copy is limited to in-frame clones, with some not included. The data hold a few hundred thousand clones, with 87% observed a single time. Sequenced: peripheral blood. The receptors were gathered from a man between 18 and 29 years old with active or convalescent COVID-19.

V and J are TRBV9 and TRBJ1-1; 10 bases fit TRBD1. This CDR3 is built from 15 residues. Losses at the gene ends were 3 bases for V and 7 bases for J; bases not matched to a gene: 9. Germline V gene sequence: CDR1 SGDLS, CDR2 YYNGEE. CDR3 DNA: TGTGCCAGCAGCGATTTCGGACAGGGGGTAGTTGAAGCTTTCTTT. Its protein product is CASSDFGQGVVEAFF.

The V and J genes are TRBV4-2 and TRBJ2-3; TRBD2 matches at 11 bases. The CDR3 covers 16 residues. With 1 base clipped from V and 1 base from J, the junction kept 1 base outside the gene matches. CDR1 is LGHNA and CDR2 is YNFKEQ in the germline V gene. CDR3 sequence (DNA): TGTGCCAGCAGCCAAGGACTAGCGGGGCGCACAGATACGCAGTATTTT. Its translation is CASSQGLAGRTDTQYF.

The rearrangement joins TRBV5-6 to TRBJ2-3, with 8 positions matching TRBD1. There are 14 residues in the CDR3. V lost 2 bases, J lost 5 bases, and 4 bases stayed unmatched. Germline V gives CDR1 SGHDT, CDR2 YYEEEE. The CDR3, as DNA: TGTGCCAGCAGCTTAGGACAGGGTGTAGATACGCAGTATTTT. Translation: CASSLGQGVDTQYF.

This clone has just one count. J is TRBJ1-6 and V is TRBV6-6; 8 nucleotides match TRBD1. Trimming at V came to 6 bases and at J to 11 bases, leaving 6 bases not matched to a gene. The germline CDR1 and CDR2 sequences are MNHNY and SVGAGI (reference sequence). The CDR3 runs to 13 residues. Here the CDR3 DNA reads TGTGCCAGCAGGGGAGGACAGGGAACACCCCTCCACTTT. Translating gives CASRGGQGTPLHF.

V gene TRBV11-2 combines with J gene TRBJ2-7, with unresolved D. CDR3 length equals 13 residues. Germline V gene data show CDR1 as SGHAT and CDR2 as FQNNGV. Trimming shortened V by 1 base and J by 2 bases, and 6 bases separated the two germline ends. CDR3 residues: CASSLGAAYEQYF. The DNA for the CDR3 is TGTGCCAGCAGCTTAGGAGCTGCCTACGAGCAGTACTTC.

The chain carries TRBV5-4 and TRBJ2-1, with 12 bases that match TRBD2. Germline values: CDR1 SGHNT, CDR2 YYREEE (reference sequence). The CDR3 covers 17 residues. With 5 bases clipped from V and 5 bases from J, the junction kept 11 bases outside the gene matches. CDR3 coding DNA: TGTGCCAGCAGTTATTACCTGACTAGCGGGAGCAACAATGAGCAGTTCTTC. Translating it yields CASSYYLTSGSNNEQFF.

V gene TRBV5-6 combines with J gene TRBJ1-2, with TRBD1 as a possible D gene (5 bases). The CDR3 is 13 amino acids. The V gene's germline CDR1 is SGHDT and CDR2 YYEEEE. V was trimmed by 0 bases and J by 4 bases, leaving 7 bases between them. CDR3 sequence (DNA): TGTGCCAGCAGCTTGGGCGGGGCCTATGGCTACACCTTC. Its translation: CASSLGGAYGYTF. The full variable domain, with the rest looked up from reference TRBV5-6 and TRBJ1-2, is DAGVTQSPTHLIKTRGQQVTLRCSPKSGHDTVSWYQQALGQGPQFIFQYYEEEERQRGNFPDRFSGHQFPNYSSELNVNALLLGDSALYLCASSLGGAYGYTFGSGTRLTVV.

The CDR3 bases are TGTGCCAGCAGCTTACTCTCGAATGAGCAGTTCTTC. This encodes CASSLLSNEQFF. The chain recombines TRBV7-8 with TRBJ2-1; no definite D call. V lost 2 bases, J lost 7 bases, and 6 bases lay in between. The CDR3 sequence is 12 residues long. Germline V gene data show CDR1 as SGHVS and CDR2 as FQNEAQ.

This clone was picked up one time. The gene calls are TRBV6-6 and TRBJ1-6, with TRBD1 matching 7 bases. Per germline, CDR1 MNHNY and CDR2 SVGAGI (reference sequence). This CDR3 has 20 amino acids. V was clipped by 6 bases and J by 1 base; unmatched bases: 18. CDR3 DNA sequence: TGTGCCAGCAGCGGCGATCGACAGGGTGGAAAATTATCCTATAATTCACCCCTCCACTTT. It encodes CASSGDRQGGKLSYNSPLHF.

The CDR3 coding sequence is TGTGCCGGGGGGGTGGGAAATGGAAATCAGCCCCAGCATTTT. Protein sequence: CAGGVGNGNQPQHF. This chain uses TRBV6-6 with TRBJ1-5; D might be TRBD1 (5 bases). Germline CDR1 reads MNHNY; CDR2 reads SVGAGI (reference sequence). V lost 11 bases to trimming and J lost 4 bases, with 18 bases between them. The CDR3 contains 14 residues.